This T cell receptor (beta chain) comes out of a study of PD-L1 blockade in urothelial cancer. Background on the study: The patients' atezolizumab therapy, 1,200 mg intravenously every 3 weeks, started in the mid-2010s. Prior chemotherapy in patients spanned 0 to 3 regimens. At 3 weeks after treatment start (second dose) and again at 6 weeks, blood was analyzed.

Clones were read by immunoSEQ multiplex PCR, and TCRdb kept only the in-frame ones, dropping some. The table has about 53,000 clones, roughly 87% seen once. Germline CDR1 reads SGHDN; CDR2 reads FVKESK. This CDR3 region has 17 residues. V lost 3 bases to trimming and J lost 1 base; unmatched junction nucleotides: 11. Time point here: pretreatment peripheral blood. Patients each gave 1 to 8 samples, pretreatment and on-treatment. V usage is TRBV14 and J usage is TRBJ2-7; 8 bases are shared with TRBD1. Sequencing used PBMCs, obtained around atezolizumab (anti-PD-L1) treatment. The sequence was collected from a woman between 55 and 75 years old with urothelial cancer. The CDR3, as DNA: TGTGCCAGCAGCCAGGAGCCCCCCGGGACAGGATCCTACGAGCAGTACTTC. This encodes CASSQEPPGTGSYEQYF. Full variable domain (remainder filled in from reference TRBV14 and TRBJ2-7): EAGVTQFPSHSVIEKGQTVTLRCDPISGHDNLYWYRRVMGKEIKFLLHFVKESKQDESGMPNNRFLAERTGGTYSTLKVQPAELEDSGVYFCASSQEPPGTGSYEQYFGPGTRLTVT.